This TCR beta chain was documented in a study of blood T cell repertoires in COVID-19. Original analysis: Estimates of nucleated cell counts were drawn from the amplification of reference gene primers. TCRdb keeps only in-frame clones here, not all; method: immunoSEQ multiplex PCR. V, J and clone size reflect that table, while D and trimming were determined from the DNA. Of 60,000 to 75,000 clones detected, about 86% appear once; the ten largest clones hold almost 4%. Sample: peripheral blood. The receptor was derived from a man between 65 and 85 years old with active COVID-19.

CDR3 residues: CASSLGPQEWQYF. The CDR3 nucleotides are TGTGCCAGCAGCTTGGGGCCACAGGAATGGCAGTACTTC. The rearrangement links TRBV5-6 to TRBJ2-7, with D perhaps TRBD1 (5 bases). Trimming removed 0 bases at V and 9 bases at J, with 13 bases between. Germline-derived CDR1 and CDR2 are SGHDT and YYEEEE. The CDR3 length is 13 residues. Variable domain in full (rest from reference TRBV5-6 and TRBJ2-7): DAGVTQSPTHLIKTRGQQVTLRCSPKSGHDTVSWYQQALGQGPQFIFQYYEEEERQRGNFPDRFSGHQFPNYSSELNVNALLLGDSALYLCASSLGPQEWQYFGPGTRLTVT.